Given below is one TCR beta chain in context. As yet, its antigen is unknown. TCRdb ran MiXCR on the reads and lists one entry per CDR3 protein. The repertoire has about 900,000 distinct CDR3 sequences, around 31% of them found once; the top ten carry more than 12%. V shed 9 bases and J shed 6 bases, with 24 bases lying between them. This CDR3 has 16 residues. Looked up from germline, CDR1 is ENHRY and CDR2 is SYGVKD. This record comes from a study of T cell repertoires in cytomegalovirus infection. Study-wide background: The authors relied on CMV epitopes, both recently identified HLA-C-restricted and well-studied HLA-B-restricted.

J is TRBJ2-1 and V is TRBV10-3, with D maybe TRBD2 (7 bases). This sample comprised cultured CD8+ T cells from PBMCs, obtained from culture after CMV antigen stimulation. This receptor was identified in a human donor in good health (CMV status not recorded). Some clones in this sample may be carry-over from other donors' samples. CDR3 in amino acids: CAIAPAYAGAANEQFF. In nucleotides, the CDR3 is TGTGCCATAGCCCCGGCCTACGCGGGGGCTGCCAATGAGCAGTTCTTC.